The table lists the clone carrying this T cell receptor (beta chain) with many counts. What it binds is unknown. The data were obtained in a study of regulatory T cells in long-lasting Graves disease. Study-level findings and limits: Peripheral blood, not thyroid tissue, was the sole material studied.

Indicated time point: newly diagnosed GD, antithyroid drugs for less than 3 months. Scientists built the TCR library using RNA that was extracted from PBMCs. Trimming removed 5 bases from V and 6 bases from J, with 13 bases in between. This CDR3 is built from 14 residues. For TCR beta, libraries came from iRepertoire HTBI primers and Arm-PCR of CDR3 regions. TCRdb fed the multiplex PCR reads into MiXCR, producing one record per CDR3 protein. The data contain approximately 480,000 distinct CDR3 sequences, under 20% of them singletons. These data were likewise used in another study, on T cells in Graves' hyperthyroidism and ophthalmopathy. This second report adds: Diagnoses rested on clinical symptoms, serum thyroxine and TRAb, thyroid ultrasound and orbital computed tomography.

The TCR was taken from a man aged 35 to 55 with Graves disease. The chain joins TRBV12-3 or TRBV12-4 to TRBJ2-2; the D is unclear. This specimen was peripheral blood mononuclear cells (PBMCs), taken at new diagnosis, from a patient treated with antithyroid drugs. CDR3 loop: CASSPSLRAGELFF. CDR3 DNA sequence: TGTGCCAGCAGTCCATCACTAAGGGCCGGGGAGCTGTTTTTT.